This TCR beta chain was identified during a study of blood T cell repertoires in COVID-19. Overall study context: Samples taken during acute and convalescent COVID-19 were collected in the United States, Italy and Spain. In each case, the material was cDNA or gDNA derived from T cells, B-cell-depleted T cells, or PBMCs.

In the source study's methods: For nucleated cells, counts were estimated from reference gene primer amplification. Profiled with immunoSEQ multiplex PCR; TCRdb holds only in-frame clones, not every one. V, J and clone size reflect that table, while D and trimming were determined from the DNA. Of about 150,000 clones in the sample, around 81% were seen once. V trimming: 6 bases; J trimming: 0 bases; junction bases outside the gene matches: 8. CDR3 length: 15 residues. CDR1 MDHEN and CDR2 SYDVKM come from the germline V gene. The sequence was obtained from a woman aged 40 to 55 with active or convalescent COVID-19. Sequencing was performed on peripheral blood. This sequence joins TRBV28 and TRBJ2-7, with 7 bases that match TRBD1. CDR3 sequence reads: CASRSGGVGSYEQYF. CDR3 sequence (DNA): TGTGCCAGCAGGTCAGGGGGAGTGGGCTCCTACGAGCAGTACTTC.